A single T cell receptor (beta chain) is shown here with its context. The junction shows a germline mismatch at one end, possibly a read error. The CDR3 is 15 residues long. Germline V CDR1 and CDR2: MNHEY, SVGEGT. The data stem from a study of metastatic and nonmetastatic thyroid tumors. For the study at large: Repertoire data that came from the blood and tumor or nodule tissue of malignant and benign thyroid patients were compared.

Until they underwent thyroid surgery, no patient had received any treatment. TCRdb re-called clones from the PCR reads using MiXCR. The sample yields over 20,000 clones, 16% seen once. The source material was tumor tissue. The chain links TRBV6-2 or TRBV6-3 to TRBJ1-6; TRBD1 aligns across 7 bases. This TCR derives from a female donor with papillary thyroid cancer or a benign thyroid nodule (not recorded which). Some clones in this sample may be carry-over from other donors' samples. CDR3 protein: CASSYTRQGASPIHF. CDR3 DNA sequence: TGTGCCAGCAGTTACACCCGACAGGGAGCCTCACCCATCCACTTT.